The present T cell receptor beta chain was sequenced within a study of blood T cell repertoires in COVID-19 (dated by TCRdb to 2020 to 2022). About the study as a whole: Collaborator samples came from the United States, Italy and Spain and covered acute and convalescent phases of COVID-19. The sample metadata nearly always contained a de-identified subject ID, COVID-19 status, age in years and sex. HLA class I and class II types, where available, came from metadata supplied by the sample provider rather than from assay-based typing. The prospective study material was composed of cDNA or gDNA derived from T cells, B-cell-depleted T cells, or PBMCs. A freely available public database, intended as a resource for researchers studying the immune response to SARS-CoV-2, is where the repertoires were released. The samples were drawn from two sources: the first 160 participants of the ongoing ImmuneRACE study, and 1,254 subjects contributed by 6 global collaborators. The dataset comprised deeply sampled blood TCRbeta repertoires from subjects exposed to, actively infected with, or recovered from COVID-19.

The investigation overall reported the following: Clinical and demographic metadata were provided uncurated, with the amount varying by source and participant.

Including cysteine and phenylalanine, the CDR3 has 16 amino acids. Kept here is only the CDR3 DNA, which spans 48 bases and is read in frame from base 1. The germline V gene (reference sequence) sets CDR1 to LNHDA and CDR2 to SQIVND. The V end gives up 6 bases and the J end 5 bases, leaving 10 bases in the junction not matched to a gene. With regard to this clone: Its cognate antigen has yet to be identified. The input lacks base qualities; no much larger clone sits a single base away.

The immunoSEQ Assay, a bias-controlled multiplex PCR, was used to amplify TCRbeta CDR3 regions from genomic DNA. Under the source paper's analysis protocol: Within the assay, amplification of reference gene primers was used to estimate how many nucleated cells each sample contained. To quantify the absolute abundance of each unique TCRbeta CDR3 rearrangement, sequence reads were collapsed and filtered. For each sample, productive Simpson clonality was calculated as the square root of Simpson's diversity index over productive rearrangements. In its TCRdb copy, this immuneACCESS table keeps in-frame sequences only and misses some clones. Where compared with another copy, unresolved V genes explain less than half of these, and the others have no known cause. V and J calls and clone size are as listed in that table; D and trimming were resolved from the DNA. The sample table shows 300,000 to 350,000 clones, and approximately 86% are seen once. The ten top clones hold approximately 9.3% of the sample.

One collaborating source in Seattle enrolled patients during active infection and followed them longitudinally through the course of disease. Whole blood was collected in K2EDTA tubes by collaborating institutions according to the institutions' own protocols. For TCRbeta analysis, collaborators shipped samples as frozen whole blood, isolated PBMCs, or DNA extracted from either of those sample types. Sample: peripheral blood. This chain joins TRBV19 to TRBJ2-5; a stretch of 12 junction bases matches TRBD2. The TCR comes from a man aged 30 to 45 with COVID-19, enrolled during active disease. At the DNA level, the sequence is TGTGCCAGTAGCCCCGGGACTAGCGGGCAGGGGGAGACCCAGTACTTC. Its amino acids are CASSPGTSGQGETQYF.